Given below is one T cell receptor (beta chain) in context. The antigen remains undetermined. These data are taken from a study of early stage breast cancer tumors. Study as a whole: Most invasive tumors, about 75% of the 16, were ER+/PR+/HER2-. Average read coverage per sample was about 10-fold.

The protocol was immunoSEQ multiplex PCR, while the TCRdb copy is restricted to in-frame clones and leaves out a portion. The sample has 25,000 to 30,000 clones, around 50% seen once; the top ten hold 8.5%. Study-level findings and limits: Enriched TCRB sequences shared across patients were mostly commonly generated sequences. Tumors had roughly 2.5-fold higher T cell density and higher clonality than adjacent normal breast tissue.

The sequenced material came from breast tumor tissue. The origin of this receptor is a person aged 45-60 years with breast cancer.

CDR3 coding DNA: TGTGCCAGCAGCCAACAAGCTTATACGCAGTATTTT. This sequence encodes CASSQQAYTQYF. This rearrangement joins TRBV7-9 to TRBJ2-3; D not certain. V lost 5 bases to trimming and J lost 7 bases, with 10 bases between them. CDR1 is SEHNR and CDR2 is FQNEAQ in the germline V gene (reference sequence). CDR3 size: 12 residues. The variable domain in full, with the rest retrieved from reference TRBV7-9 and TRBJ2-3, is DTGVSQNPRHKITKRGQNVTFRCDPISEHNRLYWYRQTLGQGPEFLTYFQNEAQLEKSRLLSDRFSAERPKGSFSTLEIQRTEQGDSAMYLCASSQQAYTQYFGPGTRLTVL.